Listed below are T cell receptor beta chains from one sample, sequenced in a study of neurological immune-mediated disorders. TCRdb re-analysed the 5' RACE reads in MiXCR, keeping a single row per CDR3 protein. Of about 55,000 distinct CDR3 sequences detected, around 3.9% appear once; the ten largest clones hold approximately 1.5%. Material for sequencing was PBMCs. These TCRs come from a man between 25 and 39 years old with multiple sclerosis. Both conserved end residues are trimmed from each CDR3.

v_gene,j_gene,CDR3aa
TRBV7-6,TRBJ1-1,ASSSSSTEAF
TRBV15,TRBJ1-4,ATSLGTLNEKLF
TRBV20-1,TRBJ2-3,SARGAQTDTQY
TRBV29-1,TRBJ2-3,SVSGTASTDTQY
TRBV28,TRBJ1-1,ASTPRTRTEAF
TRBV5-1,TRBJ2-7,ASSLGPGQGPGSYEQY
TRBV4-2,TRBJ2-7,ASSQVFGDEQY
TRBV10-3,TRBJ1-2,AISEGLRIYGYT
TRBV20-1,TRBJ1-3,SARKAGLEKTIY
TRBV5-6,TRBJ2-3,ASSSPRTALTDTQY
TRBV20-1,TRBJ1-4,SAWHRHSSKLF
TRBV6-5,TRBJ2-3,ASSYSGGADTQY
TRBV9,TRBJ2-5,ASSMAGGGETQY
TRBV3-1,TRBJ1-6,ASSQASWTYGNSPLH
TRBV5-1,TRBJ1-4,ASSLRDTNEKLF
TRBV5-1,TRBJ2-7,ASSPGGGEQY
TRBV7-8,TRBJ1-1,ASSLEDSLLRTEAF
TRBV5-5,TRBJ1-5,ASSVQGTQPQH
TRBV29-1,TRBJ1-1,SETRSRGTEAF
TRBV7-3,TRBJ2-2,ASSLSGSTGELF
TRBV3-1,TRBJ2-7,ASSQVVPGLAGGRYEQY
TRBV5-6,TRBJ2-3,ASTLITTDTQY
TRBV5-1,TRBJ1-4,ASSPLQGDEKLF
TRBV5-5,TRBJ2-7,ASSLSREQY
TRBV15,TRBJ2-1,ATSRDLGGAKNEQF
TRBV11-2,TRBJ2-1,ASSLEAGGRNEQF
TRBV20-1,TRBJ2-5,SPRTSGRNQETQY
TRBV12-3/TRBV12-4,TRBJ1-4,ASTRQGADEKLF
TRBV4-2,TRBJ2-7,ASSRGSGGARNEQY
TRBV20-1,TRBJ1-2,SARTGVHGYT
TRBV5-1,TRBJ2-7,ASSFASGGSYEQY
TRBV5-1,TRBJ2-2,ASRGPQVNTGELF
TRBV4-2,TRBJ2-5,ASSQDDPSAQY
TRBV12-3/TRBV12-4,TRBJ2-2,ASSWMTGELF
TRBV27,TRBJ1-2,ASSLRPRDGYT
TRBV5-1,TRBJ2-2,ASSISGSNTGELF
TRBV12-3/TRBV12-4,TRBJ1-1,ASSLVATEAF
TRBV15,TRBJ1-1,ATSRDYTQPEAF
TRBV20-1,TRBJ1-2,SARRGSLGYT
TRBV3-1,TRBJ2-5,ASSQGETQY
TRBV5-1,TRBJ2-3,ASSSRDRGLDTQY
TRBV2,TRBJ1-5,ASSARGWGNQPQH
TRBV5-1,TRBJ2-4,ASSLGGSQNIQY